The 22 T cell receptor beta chains below come from one sample, sequenced in a study of blood T cell repertoires in COVID-19. Using immunoSEQ multiplex PCR, the repertoire was profiled, and TCRdb retains in-frame clones only, with some absent. The profile shows about 310,000 clones, around 87% of them singletons. The material sequenced was peripheral blood. These receptors all stem from a middle-aged man with active or convalescent COVID-19.

The chain combines TRBV20-1 with TRBJ1-6; the D is unclear. Germline V gene data show CDR1 as DFQATT and CDR2 as SNEGSKA (reference sequence). Trimming took 5 bases from V and 7 from J, leaving 3 bases between them. The CDR3 has 10 amino acids. The CDR3 loop is CSALNSPLHF. CDR3 nucleotides: TGCAGTGCTCTCAATTCACCCCTCCACTTT.

The chain is built from TRBV12-3 or TRBV12-4 and TRBJ2-7, with D uncertain. CDR3 size: 13 residues. V was clipped by 1 base and J by 3 bases, with 7 bases between them. The CDR3 DNA reads TGTGCCAGCAGTTTAGGACTTGACTACGAGCAGTACTTC. It specifies CASSLGLDYEQYF.

The rearrangement uses TRBV10-2 and TRBJ2-7, with TRBD1 matching over 7 bases. CDR1 and CDR2 from the germline V gene are WSHSY and SAAADI. With V trimmed by 8 bases and J by 3 bases, 19 bases remained unmatched. The CDR3 runs 17 residues. The CDR3 region is CASQAATGLDVSYEQYF. The CDR3 region has the DNA TGCGCCAGCCAGGCCGCGACAGGGTTAGACGTAAGCTACGAGCAGTACTTC.

The chain couples TRBV5-4 to TRBJ2-7; TRBD2 matches at 7 bases. The CDR3 sequence is 15 residues long. Trimming removed 4 bases from V and 7 bases from J; junction bases left unmatched: 14. CDR1 is SGHNT, CDR2 YYREEE, per germline (reference sequence). CDR3 amino acids: CASSTRTPGGGEQYF. CDR3 nucleotide sequence: TGTGCCAGCAGCACCAGAACCCCAGGCGGGGGAGAGCAGTACTTC.

This clone has a handful of counts. The V gene is TRBV19, the J gene TRBJ1-5; no definite D call. Germline CDR1 is LNHDA and CDR2 is SQIVND (reference sequence). The CDR3 has 15 amino acids. Trimming cost V 9 bases and J 1 base, with 16 bases left between them. CDR3 region: CASDRTAGSNQPQHF. CDR3 in DNA: TGTGCCAGCGACCGGACCGCGGGGAGCAATCAGCCCCAGCATTTT. Supplemented by reference TRBV19 and TRBJ1-5, the full variable domain reads DGGITQSPKYLFRKEGQNVTLSCEQNLNHDAMYWYRQDPGQGLRLIYYSQIVNDFQKGDIAEGYSVSREKKESFPLTVTSAQKNPTAFYLCASDRTAGSNQPQHFGDGTRLSIL.

The chain links TRBV5-1 to TRBJ2-2, with 8 bases fitting TRBD2. V shed 3 bases, J shed 1 base, and the junction held 8 bases outside the gene matches. Germline CDR1 SGHRS, CDR2 YFSETQ. This CDR3 has 17 residues. The CDR3: CASSSSLAGLNTGELFF. The CDR3 region has the DNA TGCGCCAGCAGCTCGTCCTTAGCGGGGTTGAACACCGGGGAGCTGTTTTTT.

The rearrangement joins TRBV7-2 to TRBJ1-5; the D is unclear. The CDR3 contains 16 residues. The V gene's germline CDR1 is SGHTA and CDR2 FQGNSA. V was pared by 0 bases and J by 3 bases, with 12 bases between. CDR3 amino acids: CASSLAITEYNQPQHF. The CDR3 DNA sequence: TGTGCCAGCAGCTTAGCGATCACAGAGTACAATCAGCCCCAGCATTTT.

The chain has TRBV5-5 and TRBJ2-5, with D hard to call. From germline, CDR1 is SGHKS and CDR2 YYEKEE (reference sequence). CDR3 size: 14 residues. The V and J ends lost 1 base and 0 bases respectively, with 7 bases between them. In DNA form, the CDR3 reads TGTGCCAGCAGCTTGTGGGCAGACCAAGAGACCCAGTACTTC. It is translated as CASSLWADQETQYF.

This clone was seen only once. The chain links TRBV5-6 to TRBJ2-7, with 13 bases identical to TRBD2. Unmatched junction bases numbered 5, after V lost 5 bases and J lost 0 bases. In germline, CDR1 is SGHDT, CDR2 YYEEEE. The CDR3 has 16 residues. As DNA, the CDR3 is TGTGCCAGCAGTCAGGGACTAGCGGGACCCTCCTACGAGCAGTACTTC. It yields the protein CASSQGLAGPSYEQYF.

The chain joins TRBV4-1 to TRBJ1-4; 7 positions agree with TRBD1. The CDR3 is 17 residues long. The junction had 5 bases not matched to a gene; V was cut back by 1 base and J by 0 bases. The germline gives CDR1 MGHRA, CDR2 YSYEKL. The CDR3 nucleotides are TGCGCCAGCAGCCAAGCCCTCGGACAGGCAACTAATGAAAAACTGTTTTTT. This sequence encodes CASSQALGQATNEKLFF.

The V gene is TRBV5-4, the J gene TRBJ1-4; 7 bases are a match to TRBD1. The CDR3 contains 14 residues. Germline values: CDR1 SGHNT, CDR2 YYREEE (reference sequence). Trimming removed 4 bases from V and 1 base from J; junction bases left unmatched: 1. The DNA for the CDR3 is TGTGCCAGCAGCCGGGACAGAACTAATGAAAAACTGTTTTTT. Translating it yields CASSRDRTNEKLFF.

This clone was detected once. This chain connects TRBV29-1 to TRBJ2-7; TRBD2 might be the D (6 bases). The V gene lost 4 bases and the J gene lost 4 bases, with 14 bases spanning the gap. This CDR3 contains 13 residues. Germline values: CDR1 SQVTM, CDR2 ANQGSEA. CDR3 amino acids: CSVGGGNSYEQYF. The CDR3 DNA follows: TGCAGCGTTGGAGGCGGGAACTCGTACGAGCAGTACTTC.

Concerning this clone: Other DNA sequences in this specimen translate into the identical CDR3. This chain connects TRBV30 to TRBJ1-5; TRBD1 aligns across 9 bases. The CDR3 is 13 residues long. V shed 1 base, J shed 7 bases, and the junction held 2 bases outside the gene matches. Germline loops: CDR1 GTSNPN, CDR2 SVGIG (reference sequence). The CDR3 here is CAWSGQGDQPQHF. The CDR3 nucleotides are TGTGCCTGGAGTGGACAGGGGGACCAGCCCCAGCATTTT.

The chain employs TRBV12-3 or TRBV12-4 and TRBJ1-1; a possible D gene is TRBD1 (5 bases). Trimming left V 7 bases short and J 3 bases short, with 9 bases between. There are 12 residues in the CDR3. CDR3 residues: CASTWGDTEAFF. In nucleotides, the CDR3 is TGTGCCAGCACCTGGGGGGACACTGAAGCTTTCTTT.

The chain links TRBV11-2 to TRBJ2-1, with D maybe TRBD2 (6 bases). The CDR3 loop spans 15 amino acids. V shed 1 base and J shed 7 bases, with 14 bases lying between them. Per germline, CDR1 SGHAT and CDR2 FQNNGV. CDR3 amino acids: CASSLGRVSGNEQFF. CDR3 sequence (DNA): TGTGCCAGCAGCTTAGGGAGGGTTAGTGGAAATGAGCAGTTCTTC.

This clone was seen more than once but under ten times. This chain joins TRBV5-5 and TRBJ2-1; D gene unclear. V gave up 2 bases and J gave up 5 bases, with 14 bases separating them. Germline CDR1 is SGHKS and CDR2 is YYEKEE (reference sequence). This CDR3 is built from 15 residues. In nucleotides, the CDR3 is TGTGCCAGCAGCTTTTCTATTCTGTTGAACAATGAGCAGTTCTTC. Translating it yields CASSFSILLNNEQFF.

The gene calls are TRBV7-2 and TRBJ1-2; D unclear. Trimming shortened V by 4 bases and J by 8 bases, and 8 bases separated the two germline ends. Germline V CDR1 and CDR2: SGHTA, FQGNSA. The CDR3 has 11 amino acids. This chain's CDR3 is CASSSGVGYTF. The CDR3 DNA follows: TGTGCCAGCAGCTCCGGTGTGGGCTACACCTTC.

The chain employs TRBV28 and TRBJ2-5; 7 positions agree with TRBD1. CDR3 length: 13 residues. The ends lost 5 bases at V and 4 bases at J; junction bases unmatched: 4. Looked up from germline, CDR1 is MDHEN and CDR2 is SYDVKM. As DNA, the CDR3 is TGTGCCAGCAGTATAAACAGGGGAGAGACCCAGTACTTC. It encodes CASSINRGETQYF.

The V and J genes are TRBV24-1 and TRBJ2-1, with 7 positions matching TRBD1. CDR1 KGHDR and CDR2 SFDVKD come from the germline V gene. The CDR3 has 16 residues. V shed 4 bases, J shed 1 base, and the junction held 6 bases outside the gene matches. CDR3: CATSDRTGPSYNEQFF. For the CDR3, the DNA is TGTGCCACCAGTGACCGGACAGGTCCGTCCTACAATGAGCAGTTCTTC.

The chain has TRBV19 and TRBJ2-1; TRBD1 agrees at 7 bases. Germline V gives CDR1 LNHDA, CDR2 SQIVND (reference sequence). V shed 10 bases, J shed 3 bases, and the junction held 6 bases outside the gene matches. The CDR3 is made up of 13 amino acids. DNA for the CDR3: TGTGCCACATCGACAGGGCGCTACAATGAGCAGTTCTTC. Translated: CATSTGRYNEQFF. The variable domain in full, with the rest retrieved from reference TRBV19 and TRBJ2-1, is DGGITQSPKYLFRKEGQNVTLSCEQNLNHDAMYWYRQDPGQGLRLIYYSQIVNDFQKGDIAEGYSVSREKKESFPLTVTSAQKNPTAFYLCATSTGRYNEQFFGPGTRLTVL.

The chain uses TRBV6-5 and TRBJ1-2; 8 bases align to TRBD1. Germline V lookup: CDR1 MNHEY, CDR2 SVGAGI. This CDR3 spans 14 amino acids. The V gene end was trimmed by 6 bases and the J gene end by 4 bases; junction bases not matched to a gene: 7. The CDR3 DNA is TGTGCCAGCAGCCGACAGGGGACCTCCTATGGCTACACCTTC. It codes for CASSRQGTSYGYTF.

V and J are TRBV7-8 and TRBJ2-2, with 8 bases fitting TRBD2. V lost 5 bases, J lost 4 bases, and 9 bases stayed unmatched. The CDR3 runs 16 residues. Germline values: CDR1 SGHVS, CDR2 FQNEAQ. The CDR3 region has the DNA TGTGCCAGCAGCCTAACCCACGGGGGGGGCACCGGGGAGCTGTTTTTT. Translated, it gives CASSLTHGGGTGELFF.